The 28 T cell receptor beta chains in this list originate from one sample, sequenced in a study of blood T cell repertoires in COVID-19. The data were produced by immunoSEQ multiplex PCR, yet TCRdb's version contains in-frame clones alone and is incomplete. The table records 220,000 or so clones, over 75% of them present only once. Sequencing was done on a sample of PBMCs or T cells enriched from blood (not recorded which). These receptors originate from a woman aged 18-35 years in a cohort exposed to, infected with or recovered from COVID-19 (not recorded which).

The chain couples TRBV19 to TRBJ1-2; 9 bases map to TRBD1. The germline CDR1 and CDR2 sequences are LNHDA and SQIVND (reference sequence). This CDR3 contains 16 residues. The V segment lost 7 bases and the J segment 4 bases; nucleotides outside the gene matches: 13. Written as DNA, the CDR3 is TGTGCCAGTACCCTCCTAGTAGGGACAGGGCTCTATGGCTACACCTTC. Translation gives CASTLLVGTGLYGYTF. The whole variable domain, remainder taken from reference TRBV19 and TRBJ1-2, is DGGITQSPKYLFRKEGQNVTLSCEQNLNHDAMYWYRQDPGQGLRLIYYSQIVNDFQKGDIAEGYSVSREKKESFPLTVTSAQKNPTAFYLCASTLLVGTGLYGYTFGSGTRLTVV.

The chain links TRBV11-2 to TRBJ1-3; D uncertain. The CDR3 extends over 14 amino acids. V lost 1 base to trimming and J lost 1 base, with 5 bases between them. CDR1 and CDR2 from the germline V gene are SGHAT and FQNNGV. The CDR3 DNA is TGTGCCAGCAGCTTAGTGAGGTCTGGAAACACCATATATTTT. Translation: CASSLVRSGNTIYF.

This chain links TRBV11-3 with TRBJ2-1, with 9 bases that match TRBD2. V lost 7 bases and J lost 7; bases outside the gene matches: 20. Germline assignment: CDR1 SGHNT and CDR2 YENEEA. The CDR3 is 18 amino acids. The CDR3 is CASTVDSPGAGGVNEQFF. CDR3 DNA: TGTGCCAGCACCGTGGACAGTCCGGGAGCGGGGGGTGTTAATGAGCAGTTCTTC. The entire variable domain, with the rest obtained from reference TRBV11-3 and TRBJ2-1, is as follows: EAGVVQSPRYKIIEKKQPVAFWCNPISGHNTLYWYLQNLGQGPELLIRYENEEAVDDSQLPKDRFSAERLKGVDSTLKIQPAELGDSAVYLCASTVDSPGAGGVNEQFFGPGTRLTVL.

The chain combines TRBV4-1 with TRBJ2-3; D not resolved. CDR1 MGHRA and CDR2 YSYEKL come from the germline V gene. This CDR3 contains 15 residues. V was cut by 3 bases and J by 6 bases, with 16 bases left in between. CDR3 in DNA: TGCGCCAGCAGCCATAGCCCTCCCCACGTGGATACGCAGTATTTT. Protein sequence: CASSHSPPHVDTQYF.

V is TRBV14 and J is TRBJ2-6; D might be TRBD2 (6 bases). This CDR3 contains 19 residues. Germline values: CDR1 SGHDN, CDR2 FVKESK. V lost 2 bases, J lost 1 base, and 18 bases lay in between. The CDR3 loop is CASSQRRREGTSGANVLTF. The CDR3 nucleotides read TGTGCCAGCAGCCAAAGGCGGAGGGAAGGTACATCTGGGGCCAACGTCCTGACTTTC.

This clone appeared a few times. The chain employs TRBV24-1 and TRBJ1-2, with 7 bases that match TRBD1. The CDR3 extends over 14 amino acids. The V segment lost 4 bases and the J segment 6 bases; nucleotides outside the gene matches: 7. Germline V gene data show CDR1 as KGHDR and CDR2 as SFDVKD. CDR3 loop: CATSDSGTDHGYTF. CDR3 in DNA: TGTGCCACCAGTGACTCGGGGACAGACCATGGCTACACCTTC.

The chain employs TRBV11-3 and TRBJ1-1, with D maybe TRBD1 (5 bases). CDR3 length: 13 amino acids. The V gene's germline CDR1 is SGHNT and CDR2 YENEEA. V lost 5 bases and J 5 bases, leaving 12 bases between the germline ends. CDR3 in DNA: TGTGCCAGCAGCCTCGGGGGGGTGACTGAAGCTTTCTTT. Translated, it gives CASSLGGVTEAFF. The full variable domain, rest sourced from reference TRBV11-3 and TRBJ1-1, is EAGVVQSPRYKIIEKKQPVAFWCNPISGHNTLYWYLQNLGQGPELLIRYENEEAVDDSQLPKDRFSAERLKGVDSTLKIQPAELGDSAVYLCASSLGGVTEAFFGQGTRLTVV.

The chain uses TRBV3-1 (or the pseudogene TRBV3-2) and TRBJ1-1; no firm D call. The V gene's germline CDR1 is LGHDT and CDR2 YNNKEL (reference sequence). This CDR3 has 15 residues. V was pared by 6 bases and J by 5 bases, with 19 bases between. Here the CDR3 DNA reads TGTGCCAGCAGTCAAATGGGCGGAGGAGAGACTGAAGCTTTCTTT. Encoded protein: CASSQMGGGETEAFF.

The CDR3 is CASSPPATRSQPQHF. CDR3 nucleotide sequence: TGTGCCAGCAGCCCCCCCGCCACCCGGAGCCAGCCCCAGCATTTT. The rearrangement joins TRBV28 to TRBJ1-5; D not certain. The V end lost 6 bases, the J end lost 7 bases, and 19 bases lay between the germline ends. The V gene's germline CDR1 is MDHEN and CDR2 SYDVKM. This CDR3 region has 15 residues.

The chain carries TRBV6-5 and TRBJ1-5, with 7 nucleotides matching TRBD1. V dropped 6 bases and J dropped 0; count of bases not matched to a gene: 5. Per the germline V gene, CDR1 is MNHEY and CDR2 is SVGAGI. CDR3 size: 15 residues. Here the CDR3 DNA reads TGTGCCAGCAGCTGGGACAGAGATAGCAATCAGCCCCAGCATTTT. Encoded protein: CASSWDRDSNQPQHF.

J is TRBJ2-7 and V is TRBV7-2; the D is unclear. Trimming cost V 3 bases and J 3 bases, with 12 bases left between them. The CDR3 is 14 amino acids. Germline V gives CDR1 SGHTA, CDR2 FQGNSA. CDR3 region: CASSFTVGLYEQYF. CDR3 nucleotide sequence: TGTGCCAGCAGCTTCACAGTGGGCCTCTACGAGCAGTACTTC.

The chain employs TRBV28 and TRBJ1-2, with 8 bases lining up with TRBD1. Germline trimming cut 3 bases from V and 7 bases from J; bases unmatched to any gene: 7. This CDR3 comprises 14 residues. The germline gives CDR1 MDHEN, CDR2 SYDVKM. CDR3: CASSFLDRAPGYTF. The CDR3 DNA is TGTGCCAGCAGTTTCCTGGACAGGGCTCCTGGCTACACCTTC.

This sequence joins TRBV4-2 and TRBJ1-6, with a possible D match to TRBD1 (6 bases). CDR3 length: 17 residues. Deletions cut 1 base from V and 5 bases from J, with 15 bases between. In germline, CDR1 is LGHNA, CDR2 YNFKEQ. CDR3 loop: CASSQGTGWDNNSPLHF. In DNA form, the CDR3 reads TGTGCCAGCAGCCAAGGAACGGGGTGGGACAATAATTCACCCCTCCACTTT.

This chain uses TRBV9 with TRBJ2-1; 11 bases match TRBD1. CDR1 is SGDLS, CDR2 YYNGEE, per germline. The CDR3 has 16 residues. V dropped 2 bases and J dropped 5; count of bases not matched to a gene: 6. As DNA, the CDR3 is TGTGCCAGCAGCGTTCAGGACAGGGGGCTTAACAATGAGCAGTTCTTC. Its translation: CASSVQDRGLNNEQFF.

The V and J genes are TRBV12-5 and TRBJ1-5, with D perhaps TRBD1 (5 bases). The germline V gene has CDR1 LGHNT and CDR2 FRNRAP. The CDR3 extends over 14 amino acids. The V end was cut by 3 bases, the J end by 4 bases, with 10 bases between. In DNA, the CDR3 is TGTGCTAGTGGTTTTGGGGCCAGGAATCAGCCCCAGCATTTT. This translates into CASGFGARNQPQHF.

The chain employs TRBV30 and TRBJ1-3; D not resolved. Trimming cost V 8 bases and J 0 bases, with 8 bases left between them. This CDR3 has 12 residues. Germline V gene lookup returns CDR1 GTSNPN and CDR2 SVGIG (reference sequence). This CDR3 reads CARAVSGNTIYF. CDR3 in DNA: TGTGCCCGGGCCGTCTCTGGAAACACCATATATTTT.

The J gene is TRBJ2-2, the V gene TRBV28; D may be TRBD1 (7 bases). Trimming stripped 5 bases from V and 7 bases from J, with 23 bases between. Germline CDR1 is MDHEN and CDR2 is SYDVKM. The CDR3 runs to 17 residues. This CDR3 is CASSPIRDSGSGGELFF. In DNA form, the CDR3 reads TGTGCCAGCAGTCCGATTAGGGACAGCGGGTCAGGCGGGGAGCTGTTTTTT.

The count of this clone is one. The V gene is TRBV19, the J gene TRBJ2-7, with TRBD1 identical over 8 bases. The CDR3 spans 15 residues. V trimming: 3 bases; J trimming: 1 base; junction bases outside the gene matches: 5. The germline CDR1 and CDR2 sequences are LNHDA and SQIVND (reference sequence). CDR3: CASSITGQGSYEQYF. The DNA of the CDR3 is TGTGCCAGTAGTATCACAGGACAGGGTTCCTACGAGCAGTACTTC.

This sequence joins TRBV13 and TRBJ1-5; D is unresolved. The V end was cut by 4 bases, the J end by 2 bases, with 9 bases between. The CDR3 consists of 14 residues. Germline CDR1 reads PRHDT; CDR2 reads FYEKMQ (reference sequence). CDR3 protein: CASSSRERNQPQHF. As DNA, the CDR3 is TGTGCCAGCAGCTCCCGGGAGCGCAATCAGCCCCAGCATTTT.

Details on this clone: Other DNA sequences from this sample encode an identical CDR3 as well. V is TRBV9 and J is TRBJ2-7; D may be TRBD2 (5 bases). CDR1 SGDLS and CDR2 YYNGEE come from the germline V gene. The CDR3 totals 13 residues. V was cut by 0 bases and J by 6 bases, with 10 bases left in between. Here the CDR3 DNA reads TGTGCCAGCAGCGTAGAGGGTCGGGGCGAGCAGTACTTC. Protein: CASSVEGRGEQYF. Combining the CDR3 with reference TRBV9 and TRBJ2-7 gives the whole variable domain DSGVTQTPKHLITATGQRVTLRCSPRSGDLSVYWYQQSLDQGLQFLIQYYNGEERAKGNILERFSAQQFPDLHSELNLSSLELGDSALYFCASSVEGRGEQYFGPGTRLTVT.

The CDR3 region is CATSDVRDSRGNEQFF. The CDR3 DNA reads TGTGCCACCAGTGATGTCCGGGACTCAAGGGGCAATGAGCAGTTCTTC. This chain links TRBV24-1 with TRBJ2-1, with D perhaps TRBD2 (6 bases). The V gene lost 3 bases and the J gene lost 6 bases, with 17 bases spanning the gap. Germline assignment: CDR1 KGHDR and CDR2 SFDVKD. The CDR3 is 16 amino acids.

This chain joins TRBV18 and TRBJ1-2, with D maybe TRBD1 (5 bases). The CDR3 spans 13 residues. The V gene's germline CDR1 is KGHSH and CDR2 LQKENI. V was trimmed by 4 bases and J by 1 base, leaving 7 bases between them. The CDR3 sequence: CASSLQGNYGYTF. CDR3 nucleotides: TGTGCCAGCTCACTGCAGGGTAACTATGGCTACACCTTC.

The CDR3 reads CAWSDPLQGHGTEAFF. CDR3 DNA sequence: TGTGCCTGGAGTGACCCATTACAGGGTCATGGCACTGAAGCTTTCTTT. J is TRBJ1-1 and V is TRBV30; possibly TRBD1 for D (6 bases). V shed 1 base and J shed 4 bases, with 19 bases lying between them. Germline CDR1 reads GTSNPN; CDR2 reads SVGIG (reference sequence). This CDR3 is 16 amino acids long.

The chain has TRBV5-6 and TRBJ2-3; 7 bases align to TRBD1. CDR3 size: 14 residues. The germline V gene encodes CDR1 SGHDT and CDR2 YYEEEE. With V trimmed by 0 bases and J by 4 bases, 2 bases remained unmatched. The CDR3 DNA is TGTGCCAGCAGCTTGGGGCAGGGGGCAGATACGCAGTATTTT. Translation: CASSLGQGADTQYF.

V usage is TRBV6-5 and J usage is TRBJ2-5; D gene ambiguous. The CDR3 extends over 15 amino acids. V shed 2 bases and J shed 5 bases, with 15 bases lying between them. Germline CDR1 reads MNHEY; CDR2 reads SVGAGI. CDR3 coding DNA: TGTGCCAGCAGTTACGGGCAGACACACTGGGAGACCCAGTACTTC. Translating gives CASSYGQTHWETQYF.

The V call is TRBV6-5, the J call TRBJ2-1; D is undetermined. CDR1 is MNHEY, CDR2 SVGAGI, per germline. The CDR3 runs 12 residues. V shed 6 bases and J shed 2 bases, with 5 bases lying between them. The CDR3 region is CASRAPYNEQFF. CDR3 nucleotide sequence: TGTGCCAGCAGGGCTCCCTACAATGAGCAGTTCTTC.

This chain joins TRBV11-2 and TRBJ2-1, with 7 positions matching TRBD2. This CDR3 comprises 16 residues. V was clipped by 1 base and J by 8 bases; unmatched bases: 11. The germline V gene has CDR1 SGHAT and CDR2 FQNNGV. The CDR3 here is CASSLGGGRALDEQFF. CDR3 DNA sequence: TGTGCCAGCAGCTTAGGAGGTGGGAGGGCCTTGGATGAGCAGTTCTTC.

This rearrangement joins TRBV12-3 or TRBV12-4 to TRBJ1-2; the D is unclear. Trimming removed 3 bases from V and 8 bases from J, with 10 bases in between. The CDR3 has 12 residues. The CDR3 reads CASSFGRAGYTF. CDR3 DNA sequence: TGTGCCAGCAGTTTTGGGAGGGCCGGCTACACCTTC.